The present T cell receptor beta chain was sequenced within a study of blood T cell repertoires in COVID-19. Overall study: The United States, Italy and Spain provided the acute and convalescent COVID-19 samples. PBMCs, B-cell-depleted T cells, or T cells were the source of the cDNA or gDNA that made up the material.

The germline V gene has CDR1 LNHDA and CDR2 SQIVND (reference sequence). The CDR3 is 18 amino acids. Trimming took 7 bases from V and 1 from J, leaving 23 bases between them. Authors' methods: By means of reference gene primer amplification, nucleated cell counts were estimated. Using immunoSEQ multiplex PCR, the repertoire was profiled, and TCRdb retains in-frame clones only, with some absent. That table supplies the V and J calls and clone size; D and trimming were determined from the DNA. The sample lists about 94,000 clones; over 65% were seen once. V gene TRBV19 combines with J gene TRBJ1-5; a possible D gene is TRBD1 (5 bases). Specimen: peripheral blood. The TCR sequence derives from a human donor in a cohort sampled during active COVID-19. In nucleotides, the CDR3 is TGTGCCAGTACTCCGCGGTGGGGGGATGGGGAAAGCAATCAGCCCCAGCATTTT. Amino acid sequence: CASTPRWGDGESNQPQHF.